This TCR beta chain comes out of a study of blood T cell repertoires in COVID-19 (dated by TCRdb to the early 2020s). About the investigation overall: Samples from collaborators originated in the United States, Italy and Spain and spanned both the acute and convalescent phases of COVID-19. The material from the prospective study consisted of cDNA or gDNA derived from T cells, B-cell-depleted T cells, or PBMCs. Subjects who had been exposed to COVID-19, were actively infected with it, or had recovered from it provided the deeply sampled blood TCRbeta repertoires that made up the dataset. The repertoires were released in a freely available public database meant as a resource for research on the immune response to SARS-CoV-2. Samples came from the ongoing ImmuneRACE study (first 160 participants) plus 1,254 subjects from 6 global collaborators. A de-identified subject ID, COVID-19 status, age in years and sex were almost always included in the sample metadata. Where available, HLA class I and class II types were taken from metadata supplied by the sample provider and were not determined by assay-based typing. The investigation overall reported the following: The quantity of clinical and demographic metadata differed by source and by participant and was supplied without curation.

Taken from the germline V gene (reference sequence), the CDR1 and CDR2 loops are MNHEY and SMNVEV. V and J lose 2 bases and 8 bases, and a span of 12 bases separates them. CDR3 length: 14 amino acids, cysteine to phenylalanine. The only DNA kept is the CDR3, 42 bases in frame from the first base. One collaborating source in Seattle enrolled patients during active infection and followed them longitudinally through the course of disease. Collaborating institutions collected whole blood in K2EDTA tubes following their own protocols. For TCRbeta analysis, collaborator samples were shipped as frozen whole blood, as isolated PBMCs, or as DNA extracted from either sample type. TCRbeta CDR3 regions were amplified from genomic DNA using the immunoSEQ Assay, a bias-controlled multiplex PCR. The study's own analysis went as follows. Within the assay, amplification of reference gene primers was used to estimate how many nucleated cells each sample contained. To quantify the absolute abundance of each unique TCRbeta CDR3 rearrangement, sequence reads were collapsed and filtered. For each sample, productive Simpson clonality was calculated by taking the square root of Simpson's diversity index across productive rearrangements. Imported from immuneACCESS, the table was reduced by TCRdb to in-frame sequences with V and J called. These copies leave out some clones; in studies compared against another copy, an unresolved V gene accounts for under half, and the cause of the remainder is not known. The D gene and trimming were derived from the DNA, and the V and J assignments and clone size from that table. This sample is represented by about 290,000 clones; roughly 90% of them were singletons. Jointly, the top ten make up approximately 10% of the sample.

Notes on this clone: The clone's antigen remains unknown. Base qualities are not provided; no much larger clone lies one nucleotide away.

Sequences were obtained from peripheral blood. This TCR was sampled from a woman aged 25 to 39 with COVID-19, enrolled during active disease. The sequence links TRBV27 to TRBJ1-4; a confident D gene designation cannot be given. The DNA sequence reads TGTGCCAGCAGTTTAAATGCCAACCTAGAAAAACTGTTTTTT. Its protein is CASSLNANLEKLFF.